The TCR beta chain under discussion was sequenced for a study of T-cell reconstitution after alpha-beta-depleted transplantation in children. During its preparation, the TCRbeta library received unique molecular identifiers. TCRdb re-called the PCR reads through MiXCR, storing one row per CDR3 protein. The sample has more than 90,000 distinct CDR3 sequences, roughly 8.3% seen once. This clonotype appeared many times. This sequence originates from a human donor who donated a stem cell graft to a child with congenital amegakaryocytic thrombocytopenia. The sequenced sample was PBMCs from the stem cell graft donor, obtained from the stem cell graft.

The CDR3: CASSVTGTEEKLFF. The CDR3 DNA sequence: TGCGCCAGCAGCGTGACAGGGACGGAAGAAAAACTGTTTTTT. This chain uses TRBV4-3 with TRBJ1-4, with 7 bases aligning to TRBD1. The length of the CDR3 is 14 residues. V was clipped by 5 bases and J by 8 bases; unmatched bases: 8. Germline CDR1 is LGHNA and CDR2 is YSLEER.